These 32 T cell receptor beta chains originate from one sample sequenced in a study of regulatory T cells in long-lasting Graves disease. Sequencing libraries for TCR beta were prepared with iRepertoire HTBI primers and Arm-PCR of CDR3 regions. TCRdb ran MiXCR on the multiplex PCR reads and lists one entry per CDR3 protein. The table shows around 250,000 distinct CDR3 sequences, with over 20% occurring only once. As for time point: newly diagnosed GD, antithyroid drugs for less than 3 months. Preparation of the TCR library used RNA extracted from PBMCs. The sequencing here drew on peripheral blood mononuclear cells (PBMCs), taken at new diagnosis, from a patient treated with antithyroid drugs. Receptors were obtained from a female donor with Graves disease.

CDR3 bases: TGTGCCAGCAGTCCAGAGGTCGCCGCTGGAAACACCATATATTTT. It is translated as CASSPEVAAGNTIYF. V gene TRBV2 combines with J gene TRBJ1-3; the D is unclear. Germline lookup yields CDR1 SNHLY and CDR2 FYNNEI. V was clipped by 5 bases and J by 2 bases, with 13 bases between them. The CDR3 sequence is 15 residues long.

This clonotype showed up just a few times. The chain carries TRBV5-1 and TRBJ2-2; 12 bases agree with TRBD2. The germline CDR1 and CDR2 sequences are SGHRS and YFSETQ. Trimming cost V 7 bases and J 0 bases; bases outside gene matches: 4. The CDR3 length is 16 residues. The CDR3 is CASRLAGVSNTGELFF. The CDR3 DNA follows: TGCGCCAGCCGACTAGCGGGAGTATCGAACACCGGGGAGCTGTTTTTT.

This sequence joins TRBV19 and TRBJ1-2; 10 bases are shared with TRBD1. V lost 1 base and J lost 6; bases outside the gene matches: 8. There are 16 residues in the CDR3. Germline V gives CDR1 LNHDA, CDR2 SQIVND (reference sequence). CDR3 DNA: TGTGCCAGTAGTATAGCTGGGACAGGGGTGTATCATGGCTACACCTTC. Translation gives CASSIAGTGVYHGYTF.

The chain carries TRBV11-1 and TRBJ1-4, with a weak D call TRBD1 (6 bases). The CDR3 is 15 residues long. The germline V gene encodes CDR1 SGHAT and CDR2 FQDESV (reference sequence). V lost 4 bases, J lost 0 bases, and 9 bases lay in between. The CDR3 DNA is TGTGCCAGCAGCTCCAGGGGTGCAACTAATGAAAAACTGTTTTTT. Translated, it gives CASSSRGATNEKLFF.

Turning to this clonotype: This likely came from a read error, as a far larger clone is one base away. Without the conserved terminal phenylalanine or tryptophan, this CDR3 likely stems from a read error. The chain carries TRBV12-3 or TRBV12-4 and TRBJ1-4, with D uncertain. Trimming pared 5 bases from V and 0 bases from J, leaving 10 bases between. The CDR3 runs 15 residues. DNA of the CDR3: TGTGCCAGCAGTGAAATAGGAGCAACTAATGAAAAACTGTTTTCT. Amino acids: CASSEIGATNEKLFS.

This rearrangement joins TRBV20-1 to TRBJ2-5; D is uncertain. The germline V and J ends were trimmed by 2 bases and 5 bases, with 18 bases remaining between them. The CDR3 loop spans 15 amino acids. Germline loops: CDR1 DFQATT, CDR2 SNEGSKA (reference sequence). DNA of the CDR3: TGCAGTGCTAGAAAAGACTCCCGTCCCCTGGAGACCCAGTACTTC. Encoded protein: CSARKDSRPLETQYF.

The sample holds a few counts of this clonotype. A much larger clone differs by one base, so this may be a read error. The rearrangement links TRBV7-3 to TRBJ2-3; 9 bases map to TRBD2. Germline CDR1 and CDR2: SGHTA and FQGTGA. This CDR3 contains 19 residues. The CDR3 loop is CASSFPRTEPREGRGTQCF. CDR3 DNA sequence: TGTGCCAGCAGCTTCCCAAGGACCGAGCCGCGGGAGGGCCGTGGGACGCAGTGTTTT.

Notes on this clonotype: This probably arose from a read error, given a far larger clone one base away. The V call is TRBV2, the J call TRBJ2-1, with TRBD1 matching over 8 bases. Gene TRBJ2-7 matches the end of the DNA better, so the J call may be wrong. This CDR3 comprises 13 residues. Germline V gene data show CDR1 as SNHLY and CDR2 as FYNNEI. The CDR3 nucleotides are TGTGCCAGCAGTGGGACAGGGACCGACGGGCAGTACTTC. Its translation is CASSGTGTDGQYF.

The chain is built from TRBV19 and TRBJ2-5; 10 nucleotides match TRBD2. V dropped 5 bases and J dropped 4; count of bases not matched to a gene: 16. Germline assignment: CDR1 LNHDA and CDR2 SQIVND (reference sequence). There are 18 residues in the CDR3. The CDR3 bases are TGTGCCAGTAGTCTAGGTCCTAGCGGGAGTTACAATAGAGAGACCCAGTACTTC. This gives the protein CASSLGPSGSYNRETQYF.

In its sample, this clonotype was seen many times. The chain couples TRBV7-2 to TRBJ2-5; weak D call: TRBD1 (5 bases). Germline CDR1 reads SGHTA; CDR2 reads FQGNSA. V lost 5 bases and J 1 base, leaving 11 bases between the germline ends. This CDR3 is built from 14 residues. The DNA of the CDR3 is TGTGCCAGCAGCAAGAGACAGAGCCAAGAGACCCAGTACTTC. Amino acid sequence: CASSKRQSQETQYF.

This clonotype was detected ten times or more. V usage is TRBV27 and J usage is TRBJ1-1; no firm D call. This CDR3 comprises 13 residues. Trimming took 10 bases from V and 6 from J, leaving 18 bases between them. Per the germline V gene, CDR1 is MNHEY and CDR2 is SMNVEV (reference sequence). The CDR3 here is CAIGPSWLSEAFF. The CDR3 coding sequence is TGTGCCATCGGACCGTCGTGGCTCTCTGAAGCTTTCTTT.

This clonotype was seen many times. This chain connects TRBV7-3 to TRBJ2-1; D may be TRBD2 (6 bases). Looked up from germline, CDR1 is SGHTA and CDR2 is FQGTGA. The CDR3 has 15 amino acids. V lost 5 bases and J lost 3, with 14 bases in between. In nucleotides, the CDR3 is TGTGCCAGCAGCCGGGGGAGAGCGGGCTACAATGAGCAGTTCTTC. As protein: CASSRGRAGYNEQFF.

This clonotype was picked up many times. This chain joins TRBV18 and TRBJ1-2; 9 nucleotides agree with TRBD1. The CDR3 contains 13 residues. V lost 2 bases, J lost 8 bases, and 3 bases stayed unmatched. Germline lookup yields CDR1 KGHSH and CDR2 LQKENI. For the CDR3, the DNA is TGTGCCAGCTCACCAGGGACAGGGTACGGCTACACCTTC. Its translation: CASSPGTGYGYTF. Filled out from reference TRBV18 and TRBJ1-2, the complete variable domain reads NAGVMQNPRHLVRRRGQEARLRCSPMKGHSHVYWYRQLPEEGLKFMVYLQKENIIDESGMPKERFSAEFPKEGPSILRIQQVVRGDSAAYFCASSPGTGYGYTFGSGTRLTVV.

This clonotype occurred many times. This rearrangement joins TRBV20-1 to TRBJ2-1; 12 bases are shared with TRBD2. The germline V gene has CDR1 DFQATT and CDR2 SNEGSKA (reference sequence). This CDR3 is built from 15 residues. Germline trimming cut 1 base from V and 6 bases from J; bases unmatched to any gene: 4. CDR3 loop: CSARALAGGTNEQFF. The CDR3 DNA sequence: TGCAGTGCTAGAGCGCTAGCGGGGGGGACCAATGAGCAGTTCTTC.

Of note for this clonotype: This likely traces to a read error, being one base from a far larger clone. The rearrangement uses TRBV2 and TRBJ2-1; D is undetermined. The CDR3 runs to 13 residues. The V end lost 6 bases, the J end lost 10 bases, and 16 bases lay between the germline ends. In germline, CDR1 is SNHLY, CDR2 FYNNEI. CDR3 loop: CASSFYIEYEQFF. CDR3 in DNA: TGTGCCAGCAGCTTTTATATTGAGTACGAGCAGTTCTTC.

This clonotype was picked up many times. The chain is built from TRBV7-2 and TRBJ2-2; D is tentatively TRBD1 or TRBD2 (5 bases each). This CDR3 is built from 12 residues. The V and J ends lost 6 bases and 6 bases respectively, with 8 bases between them. Germline CDR1 and CDR2: SGHTA and FQGNSA. The CDR3 reads CASRRGAGELFF. Here the CDR3 DNA reads TGTGCCAGCAGAAGAGGGGCCGGGGAGCTGTTTTTT.

This clonotype was observed at least ten times. V and J are TRBV6-1 and TRBJ2-4; the match to TRBD2 covers 9 bases. Germline CDR1 reads MNHNS; CDR2 reads SASEGT. The CDR3 consists of 14 residues. V shed 6 bases, J shed 5 bases, and the junction held 5 bases outside the gene matches. The CDR3 loop reads CASRGGLAQNIQYF. CDR3 bases: TGTGCCAGCAGAGGAGGACTAGCGCAAAACATTCAGTACTTC.

The CDR3 DNA reads TGTGCCAGCAGCTCTGTGGGGAGTCTCGGGGAGCTGTTTTTT. Protein: CASSSVGSLGELFF. This chain links TRBV11-2 with TRBJ2-2; possible D gene TRBD2, 5 bases. The CDR3 length is 14 residues. With 4 bases removed from V and 7 bases from J, the gap between germline ends came to 13 bases. From germline, CDR1 is SGHAT and CDR2 FQNNGV.

The CDR3 DNA is TGTGCCAGCAGCGGGGAGGGTGGTGGGGCCAACGTCCTGACTTTC. Translated, it gives CASSGEGGGANVLTF. This chain uses TRBV7-2 with TRBJ2-6; TRBD2 agrees at 7 bases. Trimming cost V 5 bases and J 3 bases; bases outside gene matches: 4. CDR1 SGHTA and CDR2 FQGNSA come from the germline V gene. This CDR3 spans 15 amino acids. Supplemented by reference TRBV7-2 and TRBJ2-6, the full variable domain reads GAGVSQSPSNKVTEKGKDVELRCDPISGHTALYWYRQSLGQGLEFLIYFQGNSAPDKSGLPSDRFSAERTGGSVSTLTIQRTQQEDSAVYLCASSGEGGGANVLTFGAGSRLTVL.

V and J are TRBV24-1 and TRBJ2-7; 9 nucleotides match TRBD1. V shed 1 base, J shed 5 bases, and the junction held 8 bases outside the gene matches. Germline lookup yields CDR1 KGHDR and CDR2 SFDVKD. CDR3 length: 16 residues. The DNA for the CDR3 is TGTGCCACCAGTGATTTCTCCGGGACAGGGATCCACGAGCAGTACTTC. Protein product: CATSDFSGTGIHEQYF.

The chain recombines TRBV19 with TRBJ2-3, with TRBD1 identical over 7 bases. J gave up 1 base and V 1 base, and 8 bases lay outside the gene matches. The germline V gene has CDR1 LNHDA and CDR2 SQIVND (reference sequence). CDR3 length equals 17 residues. The DNA for the CDR3 is TGTGCCAGTAGTATAGTCCTAGGGACAGTAGGCACAGATACGCAGTATTTT. Translated: CASSIVLGTVGTDTQYF.

This chain connects TRBV11-2 to TRBJ2-5; 8 bases fit TRBD2. J lost 5 bases, V lost 4 bases, and 6 bases had no gene match. The CDR3 totals 14 residues. Germline lookup yields CDR1 SGHAT and CDR2 FQNNGV. Written as DNA, the CDR3 is TGTGCCAGCAGCTCCGCGGGGGGCTGGGAGACCCAGTACTTC. Residues: CASSSAGGWETQYF. Full variable domain (remainder filled in from reference TRBV11-2 and TRBJ2-5): EAGVAQSPRYKIIEKRQSVAFWCNPISGHATLYWYQQILGQGPKLLIQFQNNGVVDDSQLPKDRFSAERLKGVDSTLKIQPAKLEDSAVYLCASSSAGGWETQYFGPGTRLLVL.

This clonotype was observed a handful of times. The gene calls are TRBV5-1 and TRBJ2-2; no reliable D call. Trimming stripped 0 bases from V and 4 bases from J, with 16 bases between. The germline V gene has CDR1 SGHRS and CDR2 YFSETQ. The CDR3 extends over 17 amino acids. The CDR3 loop reads CASSLGYSPDFTGELFF. DNA of the CDR3: TGCGCCAGCAGCTTGGGCTACAGCCCCGACTTCACCGGGGAGCTGTTTTTT. Together with reference TRBV5-1 and TRBJ2-2, the CDR3 gives the full variable domain: KAGVTQTPRYLIKTRGQQVTLSCSPISGHRSVSWYQQTPGQGLQFLFEYFSETQRNKGNFPGRFSGRQFSNSRSEMNVSTLELGDSALYLCASSLGYSPDFTGELFFGEGSRLTVL.

This clonotype was counted at least ten times. This sequence joins TRBV12-5 and TRBJ2-6; 10 bases are shared with TRBD2. The CDR3 loop spans 17 amino acids. CDR1 and CDR2 from the germline V gene are LGHNT and FRNRAP. J was trimmed by 2 bases and V by 0 bases; bases with no gene match: 1. DNA for the CDR3: TGTGCTAGTGGTTTGGTCCTAGCGGGAGCTGGGGCCAACGTCCTGACTTTC. This sequence encodes CASGLVLAGAGANVLTF.

The chain links TRBV19 to TRBJ2-3; D might be TRBD2 (6 bases). The CDR3 consists of 13 residues. V lost 5 bases and J 7 bases, leaving 13 bases between the germline ends. The germline V gene has CDR1 LNHDA and CDR2 SQIVND (reference sequence). As DNA, the CDR3 is TGTGCCAGTAGTGCGGAGGGAAGGAATACGCAGTATTTT. This translates into CASSAEGRNTQYF.

As regards this clonotype: It is likely a read error: a sequence one base away is far more abundant. The CDR3 loop is CSAQRTTSGGNSEQFF. DNA of the CDR3: TGCAGTGCCCAACGTACTACTAGCGGGGGGAACAGTGAGCAGTTCTTC. The V gene is TRBV20-1, the J gene TRBJ2-5, with 12 bases fitting TRBD2. Gene TRBJ2-1 matches the end of the DNA better, so the J call may be wrong. Looked up from germline, CDR1 is DFQATT and CDR2 is SNEGSKA (reference sequence). The CDR3 consists of 16 residues.

This clonotype was seen at least ten times. J is TRBJ1-2 and V is TRBV7-9, with D possibly being TRBD1 (6 bases). Trimming took 5 bases from V and 3 from J, leaving 19 bases between them. This CDR3 spans 16 amino acids. Germline CDR1 and CDR2: SEHNR and FQNEAQ (reference sequence). CDR3 in amino acids: CASSPPRTGKDYGYTF. The CDR3 nucleotides read TGTGCCAGCAGCCCGCCCCGAACAGGGAAGGACTATGGCTACACCTTC. The complete variable domain, with remaining parts taken from reference TRBV7-9 and TRBJ1-2, reads DTGVSQNPRHKITKRGQNVTFRCDPISEHNRLYWYRQTLGQGPEFLTYFQNEAQLEKSRLLSDRFSAERPKGSFSTLEIQRTEQGDSAMYLCASSPPRTGKDYGYTFGSGTRLTVV.

Turning to this clonotype: A far larger clone is one base from this, pointing to a likely read error. This chain uses TRBV6-2 or TRBV6-3 with TRBJ2-1, with D perhaps matching TRBD2 (6 bases). The germline V gene encodes CDR1 MNHEY and CDR2 SVGEGT. The CDR3 loop spans 14 amino acids. CDR3 in amino acids: CASSYPGLYNKQFF. CDR3 nucleotide sequence: TGTGCCAGCAGTTACCCGGGACTGTACAATAAGCAGTTCTTC.

There are a few counts of this clonotype. This chain uses TRBV5-1 with TRBJ2-3; 9 positions match TRBD2. Trimming took 2 bases from V and 0 from J; bases not matched to a gene: 4. Per the germline V gene, CDR1 is SGHRS and CDR2 is YFSETQ. This CDR3 contains 16 residues. CDR3 nucleotides: TGCGCCAGCAGCTTTAGCGGGGGTGGGAGCACAGATACGCAGTATTTT. Translating it yields CASSFSGGGSTDTQYF. Drawing the rest from reference TRBV5-1 and TRBJ2-3, the complete variable domain is KAGVTQTPRYLIKTRGQQVTLSCSPISGHRSVSWYQQTPGQGLQFLFEYFSETQRNKGNFPGRFSGRQFSNSRSEMNVSTLELGDSALYLCASSFSGGGSTDTQYFGPGTRLTVL.

Regarding this clonotype: A far larger clone is one nucleotide away, so this likely arose from a read error. The chain uses TRBV11-2 and TRBJ2-7; maybe TRBD2 (5 bases). The germline V gene encodes CDR1 SGHAT and CDR2 FQNNGV. This CDR3 spans 13 amino acids. V was cut by 4 bases and J by 7 bases, with 14 bases left in between. The CDR3 loop is CASSSGNLDEQYF. CDR3 nucleotide sequence: TGTGCCAGCAGCTCGGGGAACCTGGATGAGCAGTACTTC.

This clonotype has at least ten counts. The chain is built from TRBV7-9 and TRBJ2-5; D not certain. CDR3 size: 14 residues. Germline CDR1 SEHNR, CDR2 FQNEAQ (reference sequence). The V end lost 5 bases, the J end lost 2 bases, and 12 bases lay between the germline ends. The CDR3 nucleotides are TGTGCCAGCAGCCTGTCGTTGGGGCAAGAGACCCAGTACTTC. It specifies CASSLSLGQETQYF.

This clonotype was observed at least ten times. The rearrangement links TRBV18 to TRBJ2-1, with D possibly being TRBD1 (5 bases). CDR1 is KGHSH and CDR2 is LQKENI in the germline V gene. CDR3 length: 16 residues. V lost 1 base and J lost 0, with 10 bases in between. The CDR3 sequence: CASSPLTASSYNEQFF. In DNA, the CDR3 is TGTGCCAGCTCACCACTGACAGCCAGCTCCTACAATGAGCAGTTCTTC.